This TCR beta chain derives from a study of regulatory T cells in long-lasting Graves disease. The CDR3 has 15 residues. From germline, CDR1 is SNHLY and CDR2 FYNNEI. Trimming shortened V by 7 bases and J by 5 bases, and 18 bases separated the two germline ends. For TCR beta, libraries came from iRepertoire HTBI primers and Arm-PCR of CDR3 regions. One entry per CDR3 protein, called by TCRdb with MiXCR from the multiplex PCR reads. Of a few hundred thousand distinct CDR3 sequences listed, 18% are singletons. This clonotype was picked up many times. Time point reported: newly diagnosed GD, antithyroid drugs for less than 3 months. Generation of the TCR library employed RNA extracted from PBMCs. Patients hailed from an endocrinology department in Xi'an, China. Peripheral blood, approximately 9.6 milliliters of it, was drawn into EDTA tubes. The same data also contributed to another study, on T cells in Graves' hyperthyroidism and ophthalmopathy. That investigation notes: Researchers ran a first-round RT-PCR on the TCR CDR3 using the HTBI primer set. Ophthalmopathy and stable hyperthyroidism were told apart by a 13 V-J model.

The origin of this receptor is a woman aged 25 to 39 with Graves disease. The chain uses TRBV2 and TRBJ1-5; D perhaps matches TRBD1 (5 bases). The sequencing here drew on peripheral blood mononuclear cells (PBMCs), taken at new diagnosis, from a patient treated with antithyroid drugs. CDR3 DNA: TGTGCCAGCACCCATGGGGAAGGGGTTCATCAGCCCCAGCATTTT. This gives the protein CASTHGEGVHQPQHF. The variable domain in full, with the rest retrieved from reference TRBV2 and TRBJ1-5, is EPEVTQTPSHQVTQMGQEVILRCVPISNHLYFYWYRQILGQKVEFLVSFYNNEISEKSEIFDDQFSVERPDGSNFTLKIRSTKLEDSAMYFCASTHGEGVHQPQHFGDGTRLSIL.